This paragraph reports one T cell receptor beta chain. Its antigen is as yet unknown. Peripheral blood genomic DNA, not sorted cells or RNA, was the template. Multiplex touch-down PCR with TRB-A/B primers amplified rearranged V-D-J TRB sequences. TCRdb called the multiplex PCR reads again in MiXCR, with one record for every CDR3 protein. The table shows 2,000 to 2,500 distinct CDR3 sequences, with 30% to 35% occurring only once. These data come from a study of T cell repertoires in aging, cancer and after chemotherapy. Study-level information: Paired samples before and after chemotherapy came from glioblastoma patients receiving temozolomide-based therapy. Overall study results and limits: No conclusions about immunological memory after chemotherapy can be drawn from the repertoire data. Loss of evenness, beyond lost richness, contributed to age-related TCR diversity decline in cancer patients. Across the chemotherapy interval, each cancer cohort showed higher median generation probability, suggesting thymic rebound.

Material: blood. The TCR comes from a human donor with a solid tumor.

The CDR3 nucleotides read TGTGCCAGCAGCTTTCGGTCGGGCCCCAATCAGCCCCAGCATTTT. Translation gives CASSFRSGPNQPQHF. The chain is built from TRBV7-2 and TRBJ1-5; no definite D call. This CDR3 is built from 15 residues. V was shortened by 3 bases and J by 3 bases, with 12 bases between the two germline ends. CDR1 is SGHTA, CDR2 FQGNSA, per germline. The complete variable domain, with remaining parts taken from reference TRBV7-2 and TRBJ1-5, reads GAGVSQSPSNKVTEKGKDVELRCDPISGHTALYWYRQSLGQGLEFLIYFQGNSAPDKSGLPSDRFSAERTGGSVSTLTIQRTQQEDSAVYLCASSFRSGPNQPQHFGDGTRLSIL.